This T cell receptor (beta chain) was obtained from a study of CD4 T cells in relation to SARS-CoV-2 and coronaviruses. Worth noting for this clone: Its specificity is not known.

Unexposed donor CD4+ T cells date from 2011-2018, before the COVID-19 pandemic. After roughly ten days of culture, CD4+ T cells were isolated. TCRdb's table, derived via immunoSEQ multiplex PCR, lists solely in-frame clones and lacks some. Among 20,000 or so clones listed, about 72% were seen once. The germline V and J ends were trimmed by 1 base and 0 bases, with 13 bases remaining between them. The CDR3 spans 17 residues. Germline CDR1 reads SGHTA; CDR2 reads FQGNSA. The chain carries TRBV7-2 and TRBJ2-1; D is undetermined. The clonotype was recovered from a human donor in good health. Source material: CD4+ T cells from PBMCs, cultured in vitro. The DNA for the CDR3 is TGTGCCAGCAGCTTAGTCGGCCCAGTAAGCTCCTACAATGAGCAGTTCTTC. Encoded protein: CASSLVGPVSSYNEQFF.